The 14 T cell receptor beta chains in this list originate from one sample, sequenced in a study of shared clonotypes between healthy human individuals. Sequencing was performed with immunoSEQ multiplex PCR; in TCRdb, only in-frame clones are kept and a portion is missing. This table holds 2 million to 2.5 million clones, approximately 95% found once. The sample comprised naive CD4+ T cells from PBMCs. Documented subset: CD45RA+ positively selected. The receptors stem from a man aged 18 to 30 in good health. Some clones in this sample may be carry-over from other donors' samples.

The chain combines TRBV27 with TRBJ1-4; D is uncertain. Germline values: CDR1 MNHEY, CDR2 SMNVEV (reference sequence). V was clipped by 0 bases and J by 6 bases, with 5 bases between them. The CDR3 is made up of 13 amino acids. CDR3 nucleotides: TGTGCCAGCAGTTTATCGGGGTATGAAAAACTGTTTTTT. This translates into CASSLSGYEKLFF. Combining the CDR3 with reference TRBV27 and TRBJ1-4 gives the whole variable domain EAQVTQNPRYLITVTGKKLTVTCSQNMNHEYMSWYRQDPGLGLRQIYYSMNVEVTDKGDVPEGYKVSRKEKRNFPLILESPSPNQTSLYFCASSLSGYEKLFFGSGTQLSVL.

The chain combines TRBV15 with TRBJ2-7; D is ambiguous. V was clipped by 9 bases and J by 2 bases, with 17 bases between them. Germline V gene data show CDR1 as LNHNV and CDR2 as YYDKDF (reference sequence). This CDR3 has 14 amino acids. DNA of the CDR3: TGTGCCACACAAGCTCAATTCCGTACCTACGAGCAGTACTTC. The encoded protein is CATQAQFRTYEQYF.

V gene TRBV11-2 combines with J gene TRBJ2-2, with 9 bases matching TRBD1. Germline V lookup: CDR1 SGHAT, CDR2 FQNNGV. V was pared by 7 bases and J by 4 bases, with 7 bases of the junction left unmatched. The CDR3 loop spans 15 amino acids. DNA of the CDR3: TGTGCCAGCACAATACAGGGGGCCGGCACCGGGGAGCTGTTTTTT. It is translated as CASTIQGAGTGELFF.

The gene calls are TRBV5-1 and TRBJ1-6; 7 bases map to TRBD1. V lost 0 bases, J lost 9 bases, and 9 bases stayed unmatched. This CDR3 is 16 amino acids long. Per the germline V gene, CDR1 is SGHRS and CDR2 is YFSETQ. CDR3 sequence (DNA): TGCGCCAGCAGCTTGGGGGGTGGACAGGTGGTTTCACCCCTCCACTTT. The encoded protein is CASSLGGGQVVSPLHF.

The chain uses TRBV28 and TRBJ2-7; D is uncertain. The CDR3 has 15 residues. Deletions cut 2 bases from V and 3 bases from J, with 14 bases between. Germline CDR1 and CDR2: MDHEN and SYDVKM. CDR3 sequence: CASSLPTPPSYEQYF. The CDR3, as DNA: TGTGCCAGCAGTTTACCTACCCCGCCGAGCTACGAGCAGTACTTC.

The rearrangement links TRBV5-1 to TRBJ1-5; D possibly corresponds to TRBD1 (6 bases). Germline V gene lookup returns CDR1 SGHRS and CDR2 YFSETQ. With 5 bases removed from V and 5 bases from J, the gap between germline ends came to 23 bases. The CDR3 contains 17 residues. As DNA, the CDR3 is TGCGCCAGCAGGCCCGGCGCGGGGGCAATAGGTGATCAGCCCCAGCATTTT. This codes for CASRPGAGAIGDQPQHF.

The chain employs TRBV5-6 and TRBJ1-5; 7 bases match TRBD1. Trimming removed 3 bases from V and 2 bases from J; junction bases left unmatched: 8. Germline assignment: CDR1 SGHDT and CDR2 YYEEEE. The CDR3 sequence is 16 residues long. CDR3 sequence reads: CASSSRRRGGNQPQHF. In nucleotides, the CDR3 is TGTGCCAGCAGCTCACGGCGCAGGGGGGGCAATCAGCCCCAGCATTTT. The variable domain in full, completed from reference TRBV5-6 and TRBJ1-5, reads DAGVTQSPTHLIKTRGQQVTLRCSPKSGHDTVSWYQQALGQGPQFIFQYYEEEERQRGNFPDRFSGHQFPNYSSELNVNALLLGDSALYLCASSSRRRGGNQPQHFGDGTRLSIL.

V usage is TRBV6-1 and J usage is TRBJ2-7; TRBD2 aligns across 8 bases. J was trimmed by 0 bases and V by 4 bases; bases with no gene match: 8. The CDR3 has 16 amino acids. CDR1 and CDR2 from the germline V gene are MNHNS and SASEGT. DNA of the CDR3: TGTGCCAGCAGTGGTGGGGGCACTAGCGGCTCCTACGAGCAGTACTTC. This sequence encodes CASSGGGTSGSYEQYF.

This chain links TRBV30 with TRBJ1-1; weak D call: TRBD1 (5 bases). V lost 1 base and J 13 bases, leaving 13 bases between the germline ends. The CDR3 has 11 residues. Germline loops: CDR1 GTSNPN, CDR2 SVGIG (reference sequence). The CDR3 reads CAWSDGAGGFF. DNA for the CDR3: TGTGCCTGGAGTGATGGGGCGGGAGGTTTCTTT. Supplemented by reference TRBV30 and TRBJ1-1, the full variable domain reads SQTIHQWPATLVQPVGSPLSLECTVEGTSNPNLYWYRQAAGRGLQLLFYSVGIGQISSEVPQNLSASRPQDRQFILSSKKLLLSDSGFYLCAWSDGAGGFFGQGTRLTVV.

This chain joins TRBV7-2 and TRBJ1-2; D remains ambiguous. The germline gives CDR1 SGHTA, CDR2 FQGNSA. The CDR3 contains 13 residues. V dropped 2 bases and J dropped 2 bases, with 6 bases sitting between them. The CDR3 loop reads CASSLYTNYGYTF. In DNA, the CDR3 is TGTGCCAGCAGCTTATACACAAACTATGGCTACACCTTC.

This clone was observed a single time. J is TRBJ2-1 and V is TRBV29-1; the match to TRBD2 covers 11 bases. V shed 7 bases, J shed 6 bases, and the junction held 17 bases outside the gene matches. The CDR3 runs 17 residues. Looked up from germline, CDR1 is SQVTM and CDR2 is ANQGSEA. Here the CDR3 reads CSGGGLAGGLALNEQFF. The CDR3 DNA reads TGCAGCGGGGGGGGTCTAGCGGGAGGTTTGGCGCTCAATGAGCAGTTCTTC.

To note about this clone: Other DNA sequences in this sample translate to the same CDR3. The chain recombines TRBV19 with TRBJ2-3, with unresolved D. The CDR3 is 14 residues long. V was trimmed by 1 base and J by 0 bases, leaving 5 bases between them. Germline V gene lookup returns CDR1 LNHDA and CDR2 SQIVND (reference sequence). The CDR3 reads CASSIGGSTDTQYF. In DNA form, the CDR3 reads TGTGCCAGTAGTATAGGTGGTAGCACAGATACGCAGTATTTT.

This clone has only one observation. The chain carries TRBV25-1 and TRBJ2-5; a possible D gene is TRBD2 (6 bases). The V and J ends lost 3 bases and 5 bases respectively, with 13 bases between them. This CDR3 is 14 amino acids long. The germline CDR1 and CDR2 sequences are MGHDK and SYGVNS. The CDR3 reads CASSDSGGRETQYF. The CDR3 coding sequence is TGTGCCAGCAGTGATAGCGGTGGTAGGGAGACCCAGTACTTC. Using reference TRBV25-1 and TRBJ2-5 for the parts outside the CDR3, the full variable domain is EADIYQTPRYLVIGTGKKITLECSQTMGHDKMYWYQQDPGMELHLIHYSYGVNSTEKGDLSSESTVSRIRTEHFPLTLESARPSHTSQYLCASSDSGGRETQYFGPGTRLLVL.

The gene calls are TRBV4-1 and TRBJ2-7; no clear D gene. Germline V lookup: CDR1 MGHRA, CDR2 YSYEKL. Trimming took off 3 bases at V and 6 bases at J, with 15 bases between the two ends. The CDR3 is 14 amino acids. The DNA of the CDR3 is TGCGCCAGCAGCCATCCACCTCGTGGTGCCGAGCAGTACTTC. It translates to CASSHPPRGAEQYF.